The present TCR beta chain was sequenced within a study of regulatory T cells in long-lasting Graves disease. Documented time point: newly diagnosed GD, antithyroid drugs for less than 3 months. The TCR library was made from RNA that had been extracted from PBMCs in TRIzol. Library construction for TCR beta used iRepertoire HTBI primers and Arm-PCR of CDR3 regions. TCRdb reanalysed the multiplex PCR reads using MiXCR and keeps one entry per CDR3 protein. The repertoire holds 250,000 or so distinct CDR3 sequences, with around 20% as singletons. The CDR3 is made up of 16 amino acids. Trimming took 5 bases from V and 5 from J; bases not matched to a gene: 13. Germline loops: CDR1 MNHNS, CDR2 SASEGT. This clonotype was counted at least ten times.

The sample here was peripheral blood mononuclear cells (PBMCs), taken at new diagnosis, from a patient treated with antithyroid drugs. The rearrangement joins TRBV6-1 to TRBJ2-3; TRBD2 matches at 7 bases. The receptor was isolated from a female donor with Graves disease. The CDR3 reads CASSTLAAEGLDTQYF. In DNA, the CDR3 is TGTGCCAGCAGTACTCTAGCGGCAGAGGGTCTAGATACGCAGTATTTT.